This T cell receptor (beta chain) was identified during a study of cytomegalovirus exposure and HLA in healthy donors. A remark on this clone: Its specificity is not known.

Germline V gene lookup returns CDR1 MNHEY and CDR2 SMNVEV (reference sequence). V was clipped by 0 bases and J by 6 bases, with 14 bases between them. The CDR3 runs 16 residues. Study-level points and caveats: Using the classifier, cytomegalovirus status was reportedly diagnosed with high specificity and sensitivity.

PCR involved 60 Vbeta and 13 Jbeta primers. Method: immunoSEQ multiplex PCR; TCRdb's copy keeps in-frame clones and lacks some. The sample includes fewer than 250,000 clones, 82% seen only once; the top ten take about 6.4%. The rearrangement links TRBV27 to TRBJ2-2; D is perhaps TRBD2 (5 bases). The receptor was isolated from a man aged 40-49 years in good health and CMV-seropositive. The sample consisted of PBMCs. This chain's CDR3 is CASSLSWRVAAGELFF. The DNA of the CDR3 is TGTGCCAGCAGTTTATCGTGGCGGGTGGCTGCCGGGGAGCTGTTTTTT.